The TCR beta chain under discussion was sequenced for a study of blood T cell repertoires in COVID-19. Germline-derived CDR1 and CDR2 are SGHRS and YFSETQ. The J segment lost 5 bases and the V segment lost 3 bases, leaving 4 bases of the junction unmatched. This CDR3 contains 14 residues. In the original workflow: Reference gene primers were amplified, and this amplification served to estimate nucleated cell counts. Clones were sequenced by immunoSEQ multiplex PCR, and TCRdb holds only the in-frame ones, with some missing. V, J and clone size were drawn from that table, and D and trimming were deduced from the DNA. The sample has about 190,000 clones, over 75% seen once.

The sequenced sample consisted of peripheral blood. The source is a woman in her 40s who had recovered from COVID-19. This chain uses TRBV5-1 with TRBJ2-5; 10 nucleotides align to TRBD1. The DNA for the CDR3 is TGCGCCAGCAGCTCGACAGGGGGCCGGGAGACCCAGTACTTC. Its protein is CASSSTGGRETQYF.